In this sample, the clone carrying this T cell receptor (beta chain) turned up a few times. The antigen is unknown. Germline values: CDR1 SGHNT, CDR2 YYREEE (reference sequence). Trimming took 4 bases from V and 0 from J, leaving 15 bases between them. The CDR3 is made up of 16 amino acids. The data derive from a study of cytomegalovirus exposure and HLA in healthy donors. For the study at large: Earlier results showed 90 million to 120 million unique TCR beta sequences derived from 150 million to 200 million T cells.

Primers: 60 Vbeta forward and 13 Jbeta reverse. Study processing details: A follow-up analysis tallied around 76 million unique TCR beta chains, some 9.9 million shared. Measured with immunoSEQ multiplex PCR; TCRdb has only the in-frame clones, and not every one. The V and J calls and clone size are taken from that table; D and trimming were inferred from the DNA. The data contain 120,000 or so clones, roughly four fifths of them singletons. The study's findings and limits: Prior analysis indicated that the majority of TCR beta V segments exhibited productivity approximately 90% or approximately 30% of the time.

This chain connects TRBV5-4 to TRBJ2-3; a possible D gene is TRBD1 (6 bases). Sequenced: PBMCs. This TCR derives from a male donor in good health and CMV-seropositive. The CDR3 spells CASSPGRTASTDTQYF. The CDR3 region has the DNA TGTGCCAGCAGCCCAGGGCGGACAGCTAGCACAGATACGCAGTATTTT.